This paragraph covers one T cell receptor beta chain sequence. Its specificity is not known. This sample is part of a study of blood T cells in healthy people across ages. Study observations and caveats: Diversity estimates from one million T cells were considered underestimates. Fewer expanded clones and more diversity marked long-lived versus aged donors.

Germline V CDR1 and CDR2: MDHEN, SYDVKM. The CDR3 length is 17 residues. The trim removed 7 bases at V and 2 bases at J, leaving 13 bases unmatched. The use of a sample-barcoded 5' primer and a J-beta primer mix characterized a second PCR of roughly 7 to 11 cycles. TCRdb passed the 5' RACE reads through MiXCR, listing each CDR3 protein once. The data show some 670,000 distinct CDR3 sequences, around 50% seen once. This receptor was taken from a woman over 75 in good health. Material: blood. The V and J genes are TRBV28 and TRBJ1-5, with 8 bases fitting TRBD1. CDR3: CASTLNPGGAGNQPQHF. CDR3 sequence (DNA): TGTGCCAGCACCTTGAATCCAGGGGGCGCGGGCAATCAGCCCCAGCATTTT.